Below, 6 T cell receptor beta chains from the same sample are listed, as sequenced in a study of shared clonotypes between healthy human individuals. Naive-designated CD8 cells lacked CD45RO, were positively enriched for CCR7, and omitted terminally differentiated effector memory CD45RA+ cells. Data came from immunoSEQ multiplex PCR; TCRdb stores just in-frame clones and leaves some out. The repertoire holds roughly 2 million clones, with about 94% as singletons. Sequencing was carried out using naive CD8+ T cells sorted from blood. These receptors all come from a man aged 18 to 30 in good health.

This chain connects TRBV4-1 to TRBJ2-2; a weak D match, TRBD2 (6 bases). Trimming took 3 bases from V and 1 from J, leaving 6 bases between them. CDR1 and CDR2 (germline): MGHRA, YSYEKL. CDR3 size: 14 residues. CDR3 coding DNA: TGCGCCAGCAGCCACGGGGGGAACACCGGGGAGCTGTTTTTT. The encoded protein is CASSHGGNTGELFF.

The chain recombines TRBV5-6 with TRBJ1-6; D ambiguous. Trimming stripped 0 bases from V and 10 bases from J, with 8 bases between. Germline V gene data show CDR1 as SGHDT and CDR2 as YYEEEE. The CDR3 loop spans 13 amino acids. In DNA form, the CDR3 reads TGTGCCAGCAGCTTGGGGGAAAGGTCACCCCTCCACTTT. Its translation is CASSLGERSPLHF.

The chain links TRBV6-1 to TRBJ2-1, with D possibly matching TRBD2 (6 bases). The CDR3 covers 15 residues. Germline CDR1 is MNHNS and CDR2 is SASEGT. V lost 3 bases and J 2 bases, leaving 11 bases between the germline ends. The CDR3 nucleotides are TGTGCCAGCAGTGATGGTAGGACTACCTACAATGAGCAGTTCTTC. Translation gives CASSDGRTTYNEQFF.

On this clone: Other DNA sequences in this specimen translate into the identical CDR3. The chain recombines TRBV9 with TRBJ1-5; D possibly corresponds to TRBD1 (5 bases). The CDR3 is made up of 14 amino acids. Germline V gene data show CDR1 as SGDLS and CDR2 as YYNGEE. The V gene lost 0 bases and the J gene lost 1 base, with 5 bases spanning the gap. The CDR3 reads CASSVEGSNQPQHF. As DNA, the CDR3 is TGTGCCAGCAGCGTAGAGGGGAGCAATCAGCCCCAGCATTTT.

This clone occurred once. The chain joins TRBV7-8 to TRBJ2-2; the D is unclear. CDR3 size: 17 residues. Trimming took off 8 bases at V and 4 bases at J, with 23 bases between the two ends. Germline V gene lookup returns CDR1 SGHVS and CDR2 FQNEAQ. This chain's CDR3 is CASPVTPGLIFTGELFF. The CDR3 DNA is TGTGCCAGCCCGGTGACTCCTGGCCTTATTTTCACCGGGGAGCTGTTTTTT.

The chain combines TRBV6-6 with TRBJ2-2; D is ambiguous. CDR1 and CDR2 from the germline V gene are MNHNY and SVGAGI (reference sequence). This CDR3 region has 13 residues. V lost 5 bases to trimming and J lost 7 bases, with 11 bases between them. The DNA for the CDR3 is TGTGCCAGCAGTACAGCTTTAGGCGGGGAGCTGTTTTTT. It translates to CASSTALGGELFF.